This TCR beta chain was sequenced during a study of T-cell memory formation after mild COVID-19. Study information: TCR clusters were mostly donor specific.

MiXCR was run by TCRdb on the 5' RACE reads, yielding one entry per CDR3 protein. The data hold about 450,000 distinct CDR3 sequences, with about 25% observed a single time. Trimming cost V 7 bases and J 3 bases, with 18 bases left between them. CDR1 is SEHNR and CDR2 is FQNEAQ in the germline V gene (reference sequence). CDR3 length: 15 amino acids. Comments on this clonotype: Its antigen is still unknown.

Study outcomes and limitations: There was a balanced CD4/CD8 profile in clones contracting day 15 to 85, and later expanders leaned CD4+. Shrinking CD4+ clones were chiefly CM and EM; CD8+ ones were chiefly EMRA.

Sample: PBMCs or a T cell subset sorted from them (not recorded which). This TCR came from an adult woman who had mild COVID-19 (a few samples of this study predate the infection). Cell type and time point are not known. The chain has TRBV7-9 and TRBJ1-1; D not certain. CDR3 bases: TGTGCCAGCACGGTCGGGTTACCTGGGGACACTGAAGCTTTCTTT. Residues: CASTVGLPGDTEAFF.